The TCR beta chain under discussion was sequenced for a study of response to subunit inactivated influenza vaccine. Via MiXCR, TCRdb re-called the RT-PCR reads, giving one row per CDR3 protein. The repertoire holds 700,000 to 800,000 distinct CDR3 sequences, with 18% as singletons. As to this clonotype: Its antigen remains unknown.

V dropped 4 bases and J dropped 2 bases, with 12 bases sitting between them. CDR3 size: 14 residues. CDR1 and CDR2 (germline): SGHVS, FNYEAQ. Study-level findings and limits: Seasonal influenza vaccination, on each occasion, was suggested by the authors to recruit few new T cells.

The chain uses TRBV7-6 and TRBJ2-7; tentative D call: TRBD2 (5 bases). The receptor was derived from a middle-aged man who received an inactivated influenza vaccine. This specimen consisted of PBMCs from blood, obtained around 5 days after vaccination. The CDR3 is CASSSLAYTYEQYF. The CDR3 bases are TGTGCCAGCAGCTCTTTAGCGTACACCTACGAGCAGTACTTC.